The 29 T cell receptor beta chains in this list originate from one sample, sequenced in a study of blood T cell repertoires in COVID-19. TCRdb keeps only in-frame clones here, not all; method: immunoSEQ multiplex PCR. Of a few hundred thousand clones listed, roughly 90% were seen once; the top ten hold approximately 0.99%. Sequenced sample: PBMCs or T cells enriched from blood (not recorded which). These receptors originate from a woman in her thirties who had recovered from COVID-19.

The chain recombines TRBV5-1 with TRBJ2-2, with TRBD1 matching over 10 bases. CDR3 length equals 19 residues. In germline, CDR1 is SGHRS, CDR2 YFSETQ. V shed 0 bases and J 4 bases; nucleotides not matched to a gene: 12. The CDR3: CASSLEASRRDRGTGELFF. The DNA for the CDR3 is TGCGCCAGCAGCTTGGAGGCCTCCCGCCGGGACAGGGGCACCGGGGAGCTGTTTTTT.

Turning to this clone: The junction shows a germline mismatch at one end, possibly a read error. The chain carries TRBV10-3 and TRBJ2-2; TRBD1 matches at 7 bases. This CDR3 spans 16 amino acids. The germline gives CDR1 ENHRY, CDR2 SYGVKD. CDR3 nucleotides: TGTGCCATAAGTGGGGTACAGGGGCCGAACACCGGGGAGCTGTTTTTT. Residues: CAISGVQGPNTGELFF.

This sequence joins TRBV6-5 and TRBJ1-1, with unresolved D. This CDR3 contains 13 residues. Germline CDR1 is MNHEY and CDR2 is SVGAGI. V was pared by 6 bases and J by 1 base, with 9 bases between. CDR3 nucleotides: TGTGCCAGCAGCCCAACAGAGAACACTGAAGCTTTCTTT. This gives the protein CASSPTENTEAFF.

The chain couples TRBV28 to TRBJ2-2, with 7 bases identical to TRBD1. Germline V lookup: CDR1 MDHEN, CDR2 SYDVKM. Germline trimming cut 10 bases from V and 7 bases from J; bases unmatched to any gene: 15. This CDR3 region has 15 residues. The CDR3 loop is CAKPNRGFCHGELFF. The DNA for the CDR3 is TGTGCCAAACCTAACAGGGGATTTTGTCACGGGGAGCTGTTTTTT.

J is TRBJ2-5 and V is TRBV6-5; D is possibly TRBD2 (7 bases). The germline V gene encodes CDR1 MNHEY and CDR2 SVGAGI. V lost 7 bases and J 5 bases, leaving 14 bases between the germline ends. The CDR3 is 13 residues long. In nucleotides, the CDR3 is TGTGCCAGCACTCACGGGGGGCACGAGACCCAGTACTTC. This sequence encodes CASTHGGHETQYF.

About this clone: Other nucleotide sequences from this sample produce the same CDR3. The CDR3 DNA follows: TGTGCCACCAGTGATCGGACAGGGGGCTACAATGAGCAGTTCTTC. This gives the protein CATSDRTGGYNEQFF. V gene TRBV24-1 combines with J gene TRBJ2-1, with 10 bases lining up with TRBD1. CDR1 and CDR2 from the germline V gene are KGHDR and SFDVKD. This CDR3 has 15 amino acids. The trim removed 3 bases at V and 3 bases at J, leaving 1 base unmatched.

This clone appeared a single time. This chain links TRBV7-9 with TRBJ1-3, with a weak D call TRBD1 (5 bases). Per germline, CDR1 SEHNR and CDR2 FQNEAQ (reference sequence). The CDR3 has 16 residues. Trimming pared 2 bases from V and 6 bases from J, leaving 17 bases between. The CDR3 protein is CASSLQGFLTVNTIYF. The CDR3 nucleotides read TGTGCCAGCAGCTTACAGGGATTCTTAACGGTAAACACCATATATTTT.

The V gene is TRBV2, the J gene TRBJ1-2; TRBD1 aligns across 8 bases. The germline gives CDR1 SNHLY, CDR2 FYNNEI. The CDR3 is 14 amino acids. Germline trimming cut 6 bases from V and 7 bases from J; bases unmatched to any gene: 10. CDR3 sequence (DNA): TGTGCCAGCAGCTTGGACAGGGACCCGGTTGGCTACACCTTC. Amino acid sequence: CASSLDRDPVGYTF.

This chain connects TRBV6-2 or TRBV6-3 to TRBJ2-7, with a tentative D call TRBD2 (6 bases). Trimming stripped 5 bases from V and 4 bases from J, with 12 bases between. The CDR3 is 13 amino acids. The germline CDR1 and CDR2 sequences are MNHEY and SVGEGT. CDR3 DNA: TGTGCCAGCAGTAATACCCGGGGGTACGAGCAGTACTTC. Its protein product is CASSNTRGYEQYF.

J is TRBJ1-1 and V is TRBV2; D not resolved. The length of the CDR3 is 13 residues. Between the trimmed V and J ends, which lost 4 bases and 0 bases, there was a span of 6 bases. CDR1 and CDR2 (germline): SNHLY, FYNNEI. The CDR3 DNA follows: TGTGCCAGCAGTGGTTTCATGAACACTGAAGCTTTCTTT. Amino acids: CASSGFMNTEAFF.

This chain connects TRBV18 to TRBJ2-2, with 9 bases lining up with TRBD1. CDR3 length: 16 amino acids. The germline CDR1 and CDR2 sequences are KGHSH and LQKENI. The V segment lost 4 bases and the J segment 4 bases; nucleotides outside the gene matches: 7. The CDR3 is CASSLMTGGSTGELFF. As DNA, the CDR3 is TGTGCCAGCTCACTGATGACAGGGGGAAGCACCGGGGAGCTGTTTTTT.

In its sample, this clone was seen a few times. The V gene is TRBV7-2, the J gene TRBJ1-5, with a weak D call TRBD1 (5 bases). The germline V gene encodes CDR1 SGHTA and CDR2 FQGNSA. The CDR3 contains 16 residues. The V and J ends lost 2 bases and 2 bases respectively, with 13 bases between them. The CDR3 protein is CASSLYQGLGNQPQHF. The DNA of the CDR3 is TGTGCCAGCAGCTTATATCAGGGATTGGGCAATCAGCCCCAGCATTTT.

A few counts support this clone. This chain uses TRBV9 with TRBJ2-3; 9 bases fit TRBD1. CDR3 length: 14 residues. Trimming removed 2 bases from V and 10 bases from J; junction bases left unmatched: 8. CDR1 is SGDLS and CDR2 is YYNGEE in the germline V gene. CDR3 sequence: CASSVGTGNGAQYF. In DNA form, the CDR3 reads TGTGCCAGCAGCGTCGGGACAGGGAACGGGGCGCAGTATTTT. The variable domain in full, completed from reference TRBV9 and TRBJ2-3, reads DSGVTQTPKHLITATGQRVTLRCSPRSGDLSVYWYQQSLDQGLQFLIQYYNGEERAKGNILERFSAQQFPDLHSELNLSSLELGDSALYFCASSVGTGNGAQYFGPGTRLTVL.

This chain joins TRBV11-3 and TRBJ2-3; the D is unclear. CDR3 length equals 14 residues. The germline CDR1 and CDR2 sequences are SGHNT and YENEEA. The V end was cut by 2 bases, the J end by 4 bases, with 10 bases between. CDR3 loop: CASSLTRLADTQYF. CDR3 DNA: TGTGCCAGCAGCTTAACCAGGCTGGCAGATACGCAGTATTTT.

The chain employs TRBV4-3 and TRBJ1-2; D is perhaps TRBD1 (5 bases). V lost 0 bases, J lost 4 bases, and 24 bases lay in between. This CDR3 comprises 19 residues. The germline CDR1 and CDR2 sequences are LGHNA and YSLEER. This CDR3 reads CASSQDLVRVDREFYGYTF. The CDR3 DNA reads as TGCGCCAGCAGCCAAGATCTCGTTCGCGTCGACAGAGAGTTCTATGGCTACACCTTC.

This clone was seen only a few times. The chain links TRBV29-1 to TRBJ1-1, with a tentative D call TRBD1 (5 bases). Between the trimmed V and J ends, which lost 1 base and 5 bases, there was a span of 14 bases. Germline CDR1 and CDR2: SQVTM and ANQGSEA. This CDR3 region has 14 residues. CDR3 region: CSVEVQGYRTEAFF. The CDR3 nucleotides read TGCAGCGTTGAAGTTCAGGGTTATAGGACTGAAGCTTTCTTT.

This sequence joins TRBV5-1 and TRBJ2-5, with D perhaps matching TRBD1 (6 bases). Germline CDR1 SGHRS, CDR2 YFSETQ. This CDR3 is built from 14 residues. Trimming removed 4 bases from V and 4 bases from J, with 14 bases in between. CDR3: CASSRNRVGETQYF. The DNA of the CDR3 is TGCGCCAGCAGCAGAAACAGGGTGGGAGAGACCCAGTACTTC.

The rearrangement links TRBV11-3 to TRBJ2-1, with D possibly matching TRBD2 (6 bases). V was cut by 4 bases and J by 8 bases, with 18 bases left in between. Germline V lookup: CDR1 SGHNT, CDR2 YENEEA. CDR3 size: 15 residues. CDR3 loop: CASSSGTQVGDEQFF. The CDR3 DNA is TGTGCCAGCAGCTCCGGGACTCAGGTCGGCGATGAGCAGTTCTTC.

The V and J genes are TRBV2 and TRBJ1-5, with D possibly being TRBD1 (6 bases). The CDR3 spans 16 residues. Trimming left V 5 bases short and J 2 bases short, with 16 bases between. Germline CDR1 and CDR2: SNHLY and FYNNEI. The CDR3 sequence is CASSMWRGPGNQPQHF. The CDR3 DNA reads as TGTGCCAGCAGTATGTGGCGGGGGCCCGGCAATCAGCCCCAGCATTTT.

The CDR3 nucleotides are TGTGCCAGCAGTTCGACTAGCGCTCAAGAGACCCAGTACTTC. Protein: CASSSTSAQETQYF. The chain links TRBV27 to TRBJ2-5; 8 nucleotides match TRBD2. The ends lost 4 bases at V and 2 bases at J; junction bases unmatched: 3. The CDR3 has 14 residues. Germline V gene data show CDR1 as MNHEY and CDR2 as SMNVEV (reference sequence).

This clone showed up just a few times. This rearrangement joins TRBV10-3 to TRBJ1-6; TRBD1 might be the D (5 bases). V was shortened by 3 bases and J by 7 bases, with 13 bases between the two germline ends. The CDR3 sequence is 15 residues long. The V gene's germline CDR1 is ENHRY and CDR2 SYGVKD. DNA for the CDR3: TGTGCCATCAGTGAAGGGGTATCAGAAAATTCACCCCTCCACTTT. Its translation: CAISEGVSENSPLHF.

The chain links TRBV28 to TRBJ1-2, with D unclear. The CDR3 extends over 11 amino acids. V was cut by 4 bases and J by 8 bases, with 8 bases left in between. The germline gives CDR1 MDHEN, CDR2 SYDVKM. DNA of the CDR3: TGTGCCAGCAGTTCTCCCCGGGGCTACACCTTC. It is translated as CASSSPRGYTF.

The gene calls are TRBV7-8 and TRBJ2-1; no clear D. The CDR3 runs to 13 residues. The V gene lost 7 bases and the J gene lost 5 bases, with 12 bases spanning the gap. Germline loops: CDR1 SGHVS, CDR2 FQNEAQ. The CDR3, as DNA: TGTGCCAGCAAGATGGCCGTCCACAATGAGCAGTTCTTC. Amino acids: CASKMAVHNEQFF.

The CDR3 nucleotides read TGCGCCAGCAGCGGACAGGGGGGTCGAGAGACCCAGTACTTC. Translating gives CASSGQGGRETQYF. V gene TRBV4-1 combines with J gene TRBJ2-5; 10 bases line up with TRBD1. Germline values: CDR1 MGHRA, CDR2 YSYEKL. V lost 5 bases and J lost 4; bases outside the gene matches: 4. The CDR3 spans 14 residues.

The CDR3 is CASSVRGGMNQPQHF. The CDR3, as DNA: TGTGCCAGCAGCGTCCGAGGGGGCATGAATCAGCCCCAGCATTTT. This chain links TRBV5-4 with TRBJ1-5; 7 positions agree with TRBD1. The CDR3 sequence is 15 residues long. With V trimmed by 4 bases and J by 4 bases, 8 bases remained unmatched. Per the germline V gene, CDR1 is SGHNT and CDR2 is YYREEE (reference sequence).

The chain carries TRBV6-4 and TRBJ2-3; 11 bases are a match to TRBD1. CDR3 length equals 16 residues. The V and J ends lost 5 bases and 5 bases, in that order; junction bases with no gene match: 9. Germline V CDR1 and CDR2: MRHNA, SNTAGT. CDR3 region: CASSMNSGTGGDTQYF. As DNA, the CDR3 is TGTGCCAGCAGTATGAATTCCGGGACAGGGGGAGATACGCAGTATTTT.

In this sample, this clone turned up once. J is TRBJ1-3 and V is TRBV7-8, with D tentatively TRBD1 (5 bases). V lost 1 base and J lost 0, with 7 bases in between. This CDR3 is built from 15 residues. CDR1 is SGHVS and CDR2 is FQNEAQ in the germline V gene. The CDR3 here is CASSLGQNSGNTIYF. The DNA of the CDR3 is TGTGCCAGCAGCTTAGGACAGAACTCTGGAAACACCATATATTTT.

The CDR3 DNA reads as TGTGCCAGCAGAGCCGGGACAGTAAATGAAAAACTGTTTTTT. As protein: CASRAGTVNEKLFF. This chain joins TRBV2 and TRBJ1-4; 7 bases fit TRBD1. The CDR3 covers 14 residues. CDR1 and CDR2 (germline): SNHLY, FYNNEI. J was trimmed by 5 bases and V by 6 bases; bases with no gene match: 6.

This clone has just a few counts. The chain links TRBV3-1 (or the pseudogene TRBV3-2) to TRBJ2-7, with 8 bases aligning to TRBD1. V was pared by 0 bases and J by 4 bases, with 5 bases of the junction left unmatched. The CDR3 length is 15 residues. Germline loops: CDR1 LGHDT, CDR2 YNNKEL (reference sequence). The CDR3 region is CASSQEDRAVYEQYF. DNA for the CDR3: TGTGCCAGCAGCCAAGAGGACAGGGCTGTATACGAGCAGTACTTC.